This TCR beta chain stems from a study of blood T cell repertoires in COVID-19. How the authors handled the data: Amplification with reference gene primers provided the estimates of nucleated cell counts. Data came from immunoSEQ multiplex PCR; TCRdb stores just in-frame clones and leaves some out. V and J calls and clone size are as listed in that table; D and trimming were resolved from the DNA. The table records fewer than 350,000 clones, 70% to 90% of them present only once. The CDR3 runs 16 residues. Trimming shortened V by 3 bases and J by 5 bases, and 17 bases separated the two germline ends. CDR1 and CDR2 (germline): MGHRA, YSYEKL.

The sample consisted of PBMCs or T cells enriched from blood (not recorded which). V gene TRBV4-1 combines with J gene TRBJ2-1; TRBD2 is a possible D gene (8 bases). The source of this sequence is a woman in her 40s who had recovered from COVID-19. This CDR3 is CASSQTGLAGNNEQFF. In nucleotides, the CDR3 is TGCGCCAGCAGCCAGACAGGGCTAGCGGGCAACAATGAGCAGTTCTTC.